The sequence of this T cell receptor (beta chain) was determined in a study of long-term antiretroviral therapy in people with HIV. Study-level results: Transplant donor controls retained higher diversity, though diversity increased after ART.

This clone was picked up a small number of times. Its cognate antigen is unknown. CDR3 length: 14 amino acids. V lost 0 bases and J lost 3, with 7 bases in between. Germline loops: CDR1 KGHSH, CDR2 LQKENI. The run of the v3.0 immunoSEQ assay was at survey level. Profiling relied on immunoSEQ multiplex PCR, and the TCRdb table lists in-frame clones only, not all of them. The repertoire includes 15,000 to 20,000 clones, 76% of them detected once, and 14% sits in the top ten. The material was unsorted PBMCs, obtained 0.5 years before starting antiretroviral therapy. This TCR derives from a woman in her 50s with HIV. The chain is built from TRBV18 and TRBJ2-3; no firm D call. The CDR3 region has the DNA TGTGCCAGCTCACCACCGACTGCAACAGATACGCAGTATTTT. Translated: CASSPPTATDTQYF.